These 3 T cell receptor beta chains were sequenced from one sample in a study of post-analysis software for immune sequencing data. These TCRs' antigens remain unknown. Unique molecular identifiers were built into the TCR beta cDNA libraries. From the PCR reads, TCRdb called clonotypes with MiXCR, one entry per CDR3 protein. The sample consists of 740,000 or so distinct CDR3 sequences, 53% of them appearing once. Study-wide results and limits: Patients had higher frequencies than controls of about 5 TRBV segments, including TRBV5-6, TRBV5-1 and TRBV20-1.

Sequences were obtained from blood. The receptors derive from a girl aged 5-17 years with multiple sclerosis.

This chain joins TRBV6-5 and TRBJ2-5, with D possibly being TRBD2 (5 bases). CDR3 size: 14 residues. Germline V CDR1 and CDR2: MNHEY, SVGAGI. The germline V and J ends were trimmed by 4 bases and 11 bases, with 20 bases remaining between them. This chain's CDR3 is CASSFSDGVWEQYF. The CDR3 DNA is TGTGCCAGCAGTTTTTCGGACGGGGTGTGGGAGCAGTACTTC.

The rearrangement links TRBV20-1 to TRBJ2-1, with 15 positions matching TRBD2. Germline CDR1 is DFQATT and CDR2 is SNEGSKA (reference sequence). This CDR3 contains 13 residues. The trim removed 6 bases at V and 14 bases at J, leaving 8 bases unmatched. The CDR3 bases are TGCAGTGCGCCGGGACTAGCGGGAGGACTAGAGTTCTTC. It yields the protein CSAPGLAGGLEFF.

Only a few counts were recorded for this clonotype. The chain has TRBV14 and TRBJ2-7, with D possibly called TRBD1 or TRBD2 (5 bases each). Germline V lookup: CDR1 SGHDN, CDR2 FVKESK. The ends were cut back, 4 bases at V and 3 bases at J, with 16 bases in the middle. This CDR3 region has 15 residues. The CDR3 DNA follows: TGTGCCAGCAGCCCCTATGCAGGGACCCGCTACGAGCAGTACTTC. Protein product: CASSPYAGTRYEQYF. The full variable domain, with the rest looked up from reference TRBV14 and TRBJ2-7, is EAGVTQFPSHSVIEKGQTVTLRCDPISGHDNLYWYRRVMGKEIKFLLHFVKESKQDESGMPNNRFLAERTGGTYSTLKVQPAELEDSGVYFCASSPYAGTRYEQYFGPGTRLTVT.